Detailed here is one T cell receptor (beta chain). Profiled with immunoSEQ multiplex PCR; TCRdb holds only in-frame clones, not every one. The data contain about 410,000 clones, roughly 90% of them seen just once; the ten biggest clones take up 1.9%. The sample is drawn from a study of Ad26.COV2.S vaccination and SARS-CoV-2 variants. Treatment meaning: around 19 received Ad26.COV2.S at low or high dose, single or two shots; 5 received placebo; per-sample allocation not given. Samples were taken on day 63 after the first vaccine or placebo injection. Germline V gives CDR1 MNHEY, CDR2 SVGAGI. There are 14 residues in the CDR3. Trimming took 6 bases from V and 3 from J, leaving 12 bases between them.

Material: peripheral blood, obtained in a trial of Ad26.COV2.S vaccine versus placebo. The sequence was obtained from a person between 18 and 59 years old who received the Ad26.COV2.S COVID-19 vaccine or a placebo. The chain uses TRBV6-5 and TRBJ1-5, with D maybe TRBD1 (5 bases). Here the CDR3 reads CASRAGPTNQPQHF. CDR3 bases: TGTGCCAGCAGAGCGGGACCGACCAATCAGCCCCAGCATTTT.